A single sample is the source of the 10 T cell receptor beta chains below, sequenced in a study of metastatic and nonmetastatic thyroid tumors. Every patient was untreated before thyroid surgery. TCRdb reanalyzed the PCR reads with MiXCR. The top ten hold about 8.3% of the sample, which has 15,000 or so clones, over 20% seen once. Sequencing was carried out using tumor tissue. The receptor source for this set is a female donor with papillary thyroid cancer or a benign thyroid nodule (not recorded which). Some clones in this sample may be carry-over from other donors' samples.

DNA for the CDR3: TGCGCCAGCAGCTCGTGGGGACTAGCGGGAGTCCATGACCGGGAGACCCAGTACTTC. Translation: CASSSWGLAGVHDRETQYF. The rearrangement joins TRBV5-1 to TRBJ2-5, with 14 bases aligning to TRBD2. V was clipped by 3 bases and J by 5 bases; unmatched bases: 15. CDR1 SGHRS and CDR2 YFSETQ come from the germline V gene. CDR3 length: 19 residues.

This clone was observed a few times. The chain carries TRBV5-1 and TRBJ1-2, with TRBD1 identical over 7 bases. The germline V gene has CDR1 SGHRS and CDR2 YFSETQ. The CDR3 is 15 residues long. V shed 0 bases and J 4 bases; nucleotides not matched to a gene: 6. The CDR3 nucleotides read TGCGCCAGCAGCTTGGACGGTCAGGGGGGCTATGGCTACACCTTC. Translation gives CASSLDGQGGYGYTF.

The chain links TRBV30 to TRBJ1-4; no clear D gene. CDR3 length: 11 amino acids. Between the trimmed V and J ends, which lost 5 bases and 5 bases, there was a span of 6 bases. Germline V CDR1 and CDR2: GTSNPN, SVGIG (reference sequence). DNA for the CDR3: TGTGCCTGGTACATGAATGAAAAACTGTTTTTT. Translating it yields CAWYMNEKLFF. The variable domain in full, with the rest retrieved from reference TRBV30 and TRBJ1-4, is SQTIHQWPATLVQPVGSPLSLECTVEGTSNPNLYWYRQAAGRGLQLLFYSVGIGQISSEVPQNLSASRPQDRQFILSSKKLLLSDSGFYLCAWYMNEKLFFGSGTQLSVL.

This chain connects TRBV15 to TRBJ2-1, with 11 bases that match TRBD1. There are 15 residues in the CDR3. J lost 8 bases, V lost 1 base, and 4 bases had no gene match. Germline lookup yields CDR1 LNHNV and CDR2 YYDKDF (reference sequence). In nucleotides, the CDR3 is TGTGCCACCAGCAGAGGAGGGACAGGGGGGCATGAGCAGTTCTTC. Translating gives CATSRGGTGGHEQFF.

There are many counts of this clone. The rearrangement joins TRBV7-2 to TRBJ2-1, with 9 bases that match TRBD2. The V gene end was trimmed by 3 bases and the J gene end by 5 bases; junction bases not matched to a gene: 2. CDR1 is SGHTA, CDR2 FQGNSA, per germline. The CDR3 extends over 14 amino acids. The CDR3 spells CASSLTSGNNEQFF. The CDR3, as DNA: TGTGCCAGCAGCTTGACTAGCGGCAACAATGAGCAGTTCTTC.

There are many counts of this clone. The rearrangement joins TRBV30 to TRBJ1-5; D might be TRBD1 (5 bases). Trimming stripped 5 bases from V and 3 bases from J, with 11 bases between. Germline CDR1 reads GTSNPN; CDR2 reads SVGIG (reference sequence). The CDR3 contains 13 residues. CDR3 nucleotides: TGTGCCTGGTCCCCGGGGCCCAATCAGCCCCAGCATTTT. This translates into CAWSPGPNQPQHF.

The chain employs TRBV27 and TRBJ2-2, with 8 bases matching TRBD2. V was pared by 5 bases and J by 5 bases, with 13 bases of the junction left unmatched. This CDR3 spans 17 amino acids. Germline V gives CDR1 MNHEY, CDR2 SMNVEV (reference sequence). As DNA, the CDR3 is TGTGCCAGCAGTCCTACCCGGGGGGGAGGTATTACCGGGGAGCTGTTTTTT. It translates to CASSPTRGGGITGELFF.

This clone was detected many times. The chain is built from TRBV4-2 and TRBJ2-3, with D perhaps given as TRBD1 or TRBD2 (6 bases each). The CDR3 runs to 19 residues. Germline CDR1 LGHNA, CDR2 YNFKEQ. V was pared by 0 bases and J by 5 bases, with 24 bases between. The CDR3 coding sequence is TGTGCCAGCAGCCAAGATCGGCGGGCAAAGGGGGAGGAAGTAGATACGCAGTATTTT. Translating it yields CASSQDRRAKGEEVDTQYF.

This clone was seen a few times. This could be a read error, since a much larger clone is one nucleotide away. The CDR3 bases are TGTGCCAGCAAAGTATCGCCTGGGAACAACGAGCAGTTCTTC. This encodes CASKVSPGNNEQFF. The chain has TRBV2 and TRBJ2-1, with D hard to call. The length of the CDR3 is 14 residues. Germline loops: CDR1 SNHLY, CDR2 FYNNEI.

This clone appeared a few times. An end of the junction differs from the germline gene, which may be a read error. The gene calls are TRBV2 and TRBJ2-5; a possible D gene is TRBD2 (5 bases). The germline V gene encodes CDR1 SNHLY and CDR2 FYNNEI. CDR3 length equals 14 residues. The CDR3, as DNA: TGTACCAGCAGTGGCCTAGCAGCAGTGGAGACCCAGTACTTC. Its protein product is CTSSGLAAVETQYF.